One sample yielded the 21 T cell receptor beta chains listed below, sequenced in a study of blood T cell repertoires in COVID-19. TCRdb keeps only in-frame clones here, not all; method: immunoSEQ multiplex PCR. The table records approximately 670,000 clones, about nine tenths of them present only once. Source material: peripheral blood. These receptors came from a woman under 30 with acute or convalescent COVID-19.

This clone was observed a single time. V and J are TRBV6-5 and TRBJ1-1; TRBD1 matches at 9 bases. The germline V gene has CDR1 MNHEY and CDR2 SVGAGI. Trimming cost V 2 bases and J 1 base; bases outside gene matches: 5. This CDR3 is 16 amino acids long. CDR3 protein: CASSYGTGLPNTEAFF. The CDR3 coding sequence is TGTGCCAGCAGTTACGGGACAGGGCTGCCGAACACTGAAGCTTTCTTT.

The rearrangement links TRBV10-3 to TRBJ1-5; unclear D gene. Germline CDR1 is ENHRY and CDR2 is SYGVKD. Trimming removed 2 bases at V and 5 bases at J, with 10 bases between. The CDR3 totals 14 residues. The CDR3 DNA sequence: TGTGCCATCAGTGAGGCGGACGGGGATCAGCCCCAGCATTTT. Its protein is CAISEADGDQPQHF.

This rearrangement joins TRBV18 to TRBJ1-1; TRBD1 matches 10 bases. CDR3 length: 14 residues. Germline trimming cut 5 bases from V and 1 base from J; bases unmatched to any gene: 1. The germline CDR1 and CDR2 sequences are KGHSH and LQKENI. DNA of the CDR3: TGTGCCAGCTCAAGACAGGGGGCGAACACTGAAGCTTTCTTT. It translates to CASSRQGANTEAFF.

This chain links TRBV29-1 with TRBJ1-1; no clear D gene. Looked up from germline, CDR1 is SQVTM and CDR2 is ANQGSEA. This CDR3 has 12 residues. The germline V and J ends were trimmed by 4 bases and 4 bases, with 10 bases remaining between them. The CDR3 reads CSVAEGGTEAFF. The CDR3 DNA reads as TGCAGCGTTGCTGAGGGAGGCACTGAAGCTTTCTTT.

This chain joins TRBV29-1 and TRBJ1-3; 7 bases map to TRBD1. Trimming removed 1 base from V and 0 bases from J; junction bases left unmatched: 6. Germline CDR1 is SQVTM and CDR2 is ANQGSEA. This CDR3 is built from 16 residues. DNA for the CDR3: TGCAGCGTTGAAGTGGGGACAGCCAACTCTGGAAACACCATATATTTT. Translation gives CSVEVGTANSGNTIYF.

This chain links TRBV11-1 with TRBJ2-1; TRBD1 might be the D (5 bases). There are 12 residues in the CDR3. V dropped 6 bases and J dropped 7 bases, with 10 bases sitting between them. Germline loops: CDR1 SGHAT, CDR2 FQDESV (reference sequence). CDR3 nucleotides: TGTGCCAGCAGTCGTAGGGGAAATGAGCAGTTCTTC. Amino acids: CASSRRGNEQFF.

Comment on this clone: The same CDR3 can be traced to other DNA sequences in this sample. This CDR3 reads CASSEDNPYGYTF. Here the CDR3 DNA reads TGTGCCAGCAGTGAGGACAACCCCTATGGCTACACCTTC. This sequence joins TRBV2 and TRBJ1-2; TRBD1 is a possible D gene (5 bases). The germline V gene encodes CDR1 SNHLY and CDR2 FYNNEI. V lost 3 bases and J lost 4, with 9 bases in between. The CDR3 consists of 13 residues.

The rearrangement uses TRBV2 and TRBJ1-2; a weak D match, TRBD1 (5 bases). Germline CDR1 is SNHLY and CDR2 is FYNNEI. Trimming removed 3 bases from V and 0 bases from J, with 8 bases in between. This CDR3 is built from 14 residues. In DNA, the CDR3 is TGTGCCAGCAGTGAGCAGGGTGCTAACTATGGCTACACCTTC. It yields the protein CASSEQGANYGYTF.

The chain uses TRBV5-6 and TRBJ1-1, with D uncertain. V lost 4 bases and J 5 bases, leaving 12 bases between the germline ends. The CDR3 covers 13 residues. Per germline, CDR1 SGHDT and CDR2 YYEEEE. CDR3 region: CASSLDRGTEAFF. DNA for the CDR3: TGTGCCAGCAGCCTGGACCGGGGAACTGAAGCTTTCTTT.

The chain employs TRBV6-5 and TRBJ2-2; a possible D gene is TRBD2 (6 bases). The CDR3 runs 15 residues. Germline V gene data show CDR1 as MNHEY and CDR2 as SVGAGI. The V end was cut by 7 bases, the J end by 6 bases, with 18 bases between. The CDR3 nucleotides are TGTGCCAGCATCCGCTGGGGGGTAACCCCCGGGGAGCTGTTTTTT. Protein sequence: CASIRWGVTPGELFF.

This rearrangement joins TRBV5-1 to TRBJ1-2; perhaps TRBD1 as D (5 bases). Germline V lookup: CDR1 SGHRS, CDR2 YFSETQ. The CDR3 has 17 residues. V was clipped by 5 bases and J by 8 bases, with 28 bases between them. In nucleotides, the CDR3 is TGCGCCAGCAGTCCAAGGACGGGGATCACGGGGACTAGGGGCTACACCTTC. Translation: CASSPRTGITGTRGYTF.

This chain uses TRBV5-1 with TRBJ1-5; possibly TRBD1 for D (5 bases). Germline CDR1 and CDR2: SGHRS and YFSETQ. The CDR3 sequence is 14 residues long. Trimming took off 0 bases at V and 5 bases at J, with 9 bases between the two ends. The CDR3 loop reads CASSLAGSDQPQHF. CDR3 DNA: TGCGCCAGCAGCTTGGCAGGGTCAGATCAGCCCCAGCATTTT.

This rearrangement joins TRBV5-1 to TRBJ2-7; perhaps TRBD1 as D (5 bases). Per germline, CDR1 SGHRS and CDR2 YFSETQ. V shed 2 bases and J shed 2 bases, with 11 bases lying between them. CDR3 length: 14 amino acids. CDR3 sequence reads: CASSFAWGAYEQYF. Here the CDR3 DNA reads TGCGCCAGCAGCTTTGCGTGGGGCGCCTACGAGCAGTACTTC. The entire variable domain, with the rest obtained from reference TRBV5-1 and TRBJ2-7, is as follows: KAGVTQTPRYLIKTRGQQVTLSCSPISGHRSVSWYQQTPGQGLQFLFEYFSETQRNKGNFPGRFSGRQFSNSRSEMNVSTLELGDSALYLCASSFAWGAYEQYFGPGTRLTVT.

The chain uses TRBV10-3 and TRBJ1-3, with 7 nucleotides matching TRBD1. V dropped 4 bases and J dropped 2; count of bases not matched to a gene: 8. Germline V gene sequence: CDR1 ENHRY, CDR2 SYGVKD. The CDR3 contains 16 residues. DNA of the CDR3: TGTGCCATCAGTGCAACGGGGCAGGGGGCTGGAAACACCATATATTTT. This translates into CAISATGQGAGNTIYF.

The rearrangement joins TRBV4-3 to TRBJ2-2; possible D gene TRBD2, 5 bases. Trimming shortened V by 3 bases and J by 5 bases, and 16 bases separated the two germline ends. The CDR3 is made up of 16 amino acids. CDR1 and CDR2 from the germline V gene are LGHNA and YSLEER. CDR3 loop: CASSQPSAAETGELFF. In DNA, the CDR3 is TGCGCCAGCAGCCAGCCTTCAGCAGCGGAGACCGGGGAGCTGTTTTTT.

The V call is TRBV21-1, the J call TRBJ1-1; the tabulated D call, TRBD1, remains unverified against the DNA. TRBV21-1 is termed a pseudogene. The CDR3 consists of 13 residues. CDR3: CASSKGQNTEAFF. CDR3 nucleotide sequence: TGTGCCAGCAGCAAAGGACAGAACACTGAAGCTTTCTTT.

The rearrangement links TRBV24-1 to TRBJ1-1; D is ambiguous. The CDR3 consists of 13 residues. The germline gives CDR1 KGHDR, CDR2 SFDVKD. V shed 11 bases and J shed 5 bases, with 17 bases lying between them. The CDR3 coding sequence is TGTGCCAACCCCTCGGGTCGACTAACTGAAGCTTTCTTT. It translates to CANPSGRLTEAFF.

This rearrangement joins TRBV5-6 to TRBJ1-1; no definite D call. Germline CDR1 SGHDT, CDR2 YYEEEE. The CDR3 runs 14 residues. The ends were cut back, 5 bases at V and 8 bases at J, with 19 bases in the middle. CDR3 loop: CASSPTAAQTEAFF. DNA for the CDR3: TGTGCCAGCAGTCCCACAGCCGCTCAAACCGAAGCTTTCTTT. The variable domain in full, with the rest retrieved from reference TRBV5-6 and TRBJ1-1, is DAGVTQSPTHLIKTRGQQVTLRCSPKSGHDTVSWYQQALGQGPQFIFQYYEEEERQRGNFPDRFSGHQFPNYSSELNVNALLLGDSALYLCASSPTAAQTEAFFGQGTRLTVV.

This rearrangement joins TRBV14 to TRBJ2-7; no clear D. Germline values: CDR1 SGHDN, CDR2 FVKESK. The CDR3 spans 13 residues. V lost 3 bases and J lost 1, with 7 bases in between. This CDR3 reads CASSHRNSYEQYF. The CDR3 DNA sequence: TGTGCCAGCAGCCACCGTAATTCCTACGAGCAGTACTTC.

This clone was found once. The J gene is TRBJ1-2, the V gene TRBV10-2; 9 nucleotides align to TRBD1. Germline CDR1 reads WSHSY; CDR2 reads SAAADI. The CDR3 length is 15 residues. The ends lost 7 bases at V and 0 bases at J; junction bases unmatched: 6. The chain's CDR3 is CASKGTGRANYGYTF. The CDR3 nucleotides are TGCGCCAGCAAGGGGACAGGGAGAGCTAACTATGGCTACACCTTC.

This clone was seen a single time. The chain employs TRBV5-1 and TRBJ2-3; D may be TRBD1 (6 bases). Trimming left V 3 bases short and J 1 base short, with 9 bases between. The CDR3 sequence is 14 residues long. Germline V gene data show CDR1 as SGHRS and CDR2 as YFSETQ. The CDR3 DNA is TGCGCCAGCAGCTCTCGGACAGGCACAGATACGCAGTATTTT. Amino acid sequence: CASSSRTGTDTQYF.